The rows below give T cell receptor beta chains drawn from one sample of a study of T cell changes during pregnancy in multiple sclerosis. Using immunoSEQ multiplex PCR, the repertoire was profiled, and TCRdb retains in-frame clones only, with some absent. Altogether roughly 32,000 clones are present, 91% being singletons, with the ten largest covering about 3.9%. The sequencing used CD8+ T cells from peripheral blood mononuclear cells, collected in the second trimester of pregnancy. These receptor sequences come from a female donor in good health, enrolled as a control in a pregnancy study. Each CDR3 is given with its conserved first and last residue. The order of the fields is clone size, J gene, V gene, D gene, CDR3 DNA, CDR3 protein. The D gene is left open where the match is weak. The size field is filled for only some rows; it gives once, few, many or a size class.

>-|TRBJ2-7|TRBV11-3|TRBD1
TGTGCCAGCAGCCAGGGGGATTACGAGCAGTACTTC
CASSQGDYEQYF
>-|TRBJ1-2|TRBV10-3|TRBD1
TGTGCCATCAGTGAGGGGGGACAGACCGGCTACACCTTC
CAISEGGQTGYTF
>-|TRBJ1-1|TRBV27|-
TGTGCCAGCAGTCTCTTAAACCAGGGACACCAAGAAGCTTTCTTT
CASSLLNQGHQEAFF
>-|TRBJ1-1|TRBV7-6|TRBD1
TGTGCCAGCAGCCTCGCGGGACAGGGGGCGTCGGCTTTCTTT
CASSLAGQGASAFF
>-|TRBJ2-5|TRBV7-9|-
TGTGCCAGCAGCACAGGTTCTCCCGAGACCCAGTACTTC
CASSTGSPETQYF
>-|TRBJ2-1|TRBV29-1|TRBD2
TGCAGCGTTGAGGGACACACGACTAGCGGGGACTACAATGAGCAGTTCTTC
CSVEGHTTSGDYNEQFF
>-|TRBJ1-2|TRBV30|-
TGTGCCTGGAACCAAGGAAGGGGCATCCTGGGCGGCTACACCTTC
CAWNQGRGILGGYTF
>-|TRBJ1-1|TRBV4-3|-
TGCGCCAGCAGCCAAGATTCCCACAGATACACTGAAGCTTTCTTT
CASSQDSHRYTEAFF
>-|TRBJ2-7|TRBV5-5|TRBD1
TGTGCCAGCAGGATGAGGGACAGCCCCCTGGAGCAGTACTTC
CASRMRDSPLEQYF
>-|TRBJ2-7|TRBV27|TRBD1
TGTGCCAGCAGCCAGGACAGGGGTTCCTACGAGCAGTACTTC
CASSQDRGSYEQYF
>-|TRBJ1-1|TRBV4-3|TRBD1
TGCGCCAGCAGCCAAGATCTCTTCGGGACAGGGGGGAACACTGAAGCTTTCTTT
CASSQDLFGTGGNTEAFF
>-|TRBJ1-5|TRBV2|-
TGTGCCAGGGGGACACCTTATAGCAATCAGCCCCAGCATTTT
CARGTPYSNQPQHF
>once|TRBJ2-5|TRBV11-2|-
TGTGCCAGCAGCCTCAGGACAGACCAAGAGACCCAGTACTTC
CASSLRTDQETQYF
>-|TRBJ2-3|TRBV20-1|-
TGCAGTGCTAACTCGAGGGGACTCCTCGATTTT
CSANSRGLLDF
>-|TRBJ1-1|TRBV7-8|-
TGTGCCAGCAGCACCCCGACAGGCCCAGGCACTGAAGCTTTCTTT
CASSTPTGPGTEAFF
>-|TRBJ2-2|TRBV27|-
TGTGCCAGCAGTACAGGGTACACCGGGGAGCTGTTTTTT
CASSTGYTGELFF
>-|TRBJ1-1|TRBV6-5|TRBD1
TGTGCCAGCAGTTGGGGGAAGGGGGCAGACACTGAAGCTTTCTTT
CASSWGKGADTEAFF
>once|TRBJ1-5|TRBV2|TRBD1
TGTGCCAGCAGTGAATGGACAGGAGATCAGCCCCAGCATTTT
CASSEWTGDQPQHF
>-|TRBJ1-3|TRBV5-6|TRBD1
TGTGCCAGCAGCTTGAACGACAGATGGACAGGGGCCGGAAACACCATATATTTT
CASSLNDRWTGAGNTIYF
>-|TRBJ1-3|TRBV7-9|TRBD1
TGTGCCAGCAGCTTATCGACAGGGGGAAACACCATATATTTT
CASSLSTGGNTIYF
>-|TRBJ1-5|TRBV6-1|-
TGTGCCAGCAGTGAAGCGGAAGGAGCTAGCAATCAGCCCCAGCATTTT
CASSEAEGASNQPQHF
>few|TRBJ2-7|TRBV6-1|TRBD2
TGTGCCAGCAGTGTTAGCGGGGAACTCTACGAGCAGTACTTC
CASSVSGELYEQYF
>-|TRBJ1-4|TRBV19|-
TGTGCCAGTAGTACTCCCTACAGGACGACTAATGAAAAACTGTTTTTT
CASSTPYRTTNEKLFF
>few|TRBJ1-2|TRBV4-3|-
TGCGCCAGCAGCCAGCCGGCCAGGGGTCTTGGGGTCGGCTACACCTTC
CASSQPARGLGVGYTF
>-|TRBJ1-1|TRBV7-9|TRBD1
TGTGCCAGCAGCTCCCAACGGGACAGAAACACTGAAGCTTTCTTT
CASSSQRDRNTEAFF
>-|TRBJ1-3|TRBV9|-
TGTGCCAGCAGCGCCGCTGACAGAAGAAACACCATATATTTT
CASSAADRRNTIYF
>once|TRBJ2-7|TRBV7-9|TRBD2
TGTGCCAGCAGCTTAGGGTTTGGGACCGAGGGAGGGGAGCAGTACTTC
CASSLGFGTEGGEQYF
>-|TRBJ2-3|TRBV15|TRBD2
TGTGCCACCAGCAGAGATAGCGGGGGGTACTCAGATACGCAGTATTTT
CATSRDSGGYSDTQYF
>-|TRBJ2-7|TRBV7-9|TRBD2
TGTGCCAGCAGCTTTTCCGGGACTAGGGTTTACGAGCAGTACTTC
CASSFSGTRVYEQYF
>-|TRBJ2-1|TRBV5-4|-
TGTGCCAGCAGCGTCCCGGTCGGACAGTACAATGAGCAGTTCTTC
CASSVPVGQYNEQFF
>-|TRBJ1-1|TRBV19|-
TGTGCCAGTAGTATTGCGGGGGGCGGGACTGAAGCTTTCTTT
CASSIAGGGTEAFF
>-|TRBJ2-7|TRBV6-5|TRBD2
TGTGCCAGCAGCCTAGCGGGGGGGATCGAGCAGTACTTC
CASSLAGGIEQYF
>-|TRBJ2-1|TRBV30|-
TGTGCCTGGAGTAAACGGGAGGAGCAGTTCTTC
CAWSKREEQFF
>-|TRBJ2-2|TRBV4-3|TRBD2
TGCGCCAGCAGCCAAGAATGGCCAGCGGGGGAAAACACCGGGGAGCTGTTTTTT
CASSQEWPAGENTGELFF
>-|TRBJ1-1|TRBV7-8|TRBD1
TGTGCCAGCAGCTTACCCACGGTGGGACAGATAATCACTGAAGCTTTCTTT
CASSLPTVGQIITEAFF
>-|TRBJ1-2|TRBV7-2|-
TGTGCCAGCAGCCCGGCCGGGGGAGAAGCTAACTATGGCTACACCTTC
CASSPAGGEANYGYTF
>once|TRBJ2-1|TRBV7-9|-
TGTGCCAGCAGCTCACCATCTACAGGGTCGACAGAAGGGGAGCAGTTCTTC
CASSSPSTGSTEGEQFF
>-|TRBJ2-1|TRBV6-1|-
TGTGCCAGCAGTGAGACTTTCAATGAGCAGTTCTTC
CASSETFNEQFF
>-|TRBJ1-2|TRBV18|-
TGTGCCAGCTCACCAGAAACAGGGACCCCTCTTAACTATGGCTACACCTTC
CASSPETGTPLNYGYTF
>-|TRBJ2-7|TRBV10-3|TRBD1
TGTGCCATCAGTGAGAGGACAGGGAAGGGCGAGCAGTACTTC
CAISERTGKGEQYF
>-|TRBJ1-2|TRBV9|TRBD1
TGTGCCAGCAGCCCCGGGACAGCTGTAACTAACTATGGCTACACCTTC
CASSPGTAVTNYGYTF
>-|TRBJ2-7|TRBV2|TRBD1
TGTGCCAGCAGTTATACCGGGACAGGGGGCTACGAGCAGTACTTC
CASSYTGTGGYEQYF
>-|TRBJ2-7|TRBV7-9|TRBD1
TGTGCCAGCAGCCCGCTAGACAGGGGAAACTACGAGCAGTACTTC
CASSPLDRGNYEQYF
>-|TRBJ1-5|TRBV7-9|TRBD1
TGTGCCAGCAGCTTGGATATTGGGACAGGAAATCAGCCCCAGCATTTT
CASSLDIGTGNQPQHF
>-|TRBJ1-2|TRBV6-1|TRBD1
TGTGCCAGCAGTGAATACAGGGGGAACTATGGCTACACCTTC
CASSEYRGNYGYTF
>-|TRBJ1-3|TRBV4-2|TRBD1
TGTGCCAGCAGCCCTACAGGGGCCGACTCTGGAAACACCATATATTTT
CASSPTGADSGNTIYF
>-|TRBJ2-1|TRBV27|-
TGTGCCAGCAGCCCAGACTCGCGGGGTTACAATGAGCAGTTCTTC
CASSPDSRGYNEQFF